The clone carrying this T cell receptor (beta chain) was counted only a few times. The sample comes from a study of blood T cells in healthy people across ages. The V gene's germline CDR1 is SQVTM and CDR2 ANQGSEA. This CDR3 contains 12 residues. J gave up 9 bases and V 7 bases, and 9 bases lay outside the gene matches. For the second PCR, which ran for 7 to 11 cycles, a sample-barcoded 5' primer and a J-beta primer mix were used. Unique molecular identifiers of 12 random nucleotides labeled each cDNA. Each sample yielded at least 3 million CDR3-containing paired-end reads. TCRdb reanalysed the 5' RACE reads using MiXCR and keeps one entry per CDR3 protein. Seen here are about 570,000 distinct CDR3 sequences, roughly 28% observed once, and the top ten hold approximately 17%. Investigators took approximately 10 milliliters of peripheral blood from every donor. Each sample gave at least 6 million isolated PBMCs.

Sequenced: blood. The source is a woman in her 70s in good health. V usage is TRBV29-1 and J usage is TRBJ2-7; 10 nucleotides line up with TRBD2. CDR3 sequence reads: CSATGLANVQYF. The CDR3, as DNA: TGCAGCGCCACGGGACTAGCGAACGTGCAGTACTTC.